The 15 T cell receptor beta chains in this list originate from one sample, sequenced in a study of cytomegalovirus exposure and HLA in healthy donors. This PCR relied on a set of 60 Vbeta primers and 13 Jbeta primers. Here immunoSEQ multiplex PCR was the method, and the copy in TCRdb shows in-frame clones only, minus some. Among more than 100,000 clones listed, approximately 80% were seen once. Source material: PBMCs. Receptors originate from a man aged 50 to 59 in good health and CMV-seronegative.

This chain connects TRBV6-1 to TRBJ1-4; 7 bases line up with TRBD1. Looked up from germline, CDR1 is MNHNS and CDR2 is SASEGT. This CDR3 region has 16 residues. The V and J ends lost 4 bases and 7 bases, in that order; junction bases with no gene match: 12. The DNA for the CDR3 is TGTGCCAGCAGTGCGACATACAGGGGCCGGGCTGAAAAACTGTTTTTT. As protein: CASSATYRGRAEKLFF.

The chain combines TRBV20-1 with TRBJ1-6, with a tentative D call TRBD1 (5 bases). Deletions cut 8 bases from V and 10 bases from J, with 6 bases between. Germline lookup yields CDR1 DFQATT and CDR2 SNEGSKA (reference sequence). The CDR3 runs 9 residues. CDR3 region: CSTGSPLHF. The CDR3 DNA follows: TGCAGTACAGGATCACCCCTCCACTTT.

This clone was picked up one time. CDR3: CASSQEAGLADNEQFF. The CDR3, as DNA: TGTGCCAGCAGCCAAGAAGCGGGCCTAGCCGACAATGAGCAGTTCTTC. The chain has TRBV4-2 and TRBJ2-1, with D perhaps matching TRBD2 (6 bases). Trimming removed 0 bases at V and 5 bases at J, with 14 bases between. Germline CDR1 reads LGHNA; CDR2 reads YNFKEQ. This CDR3 spans 16 amino acids.

This clone was detected once. The rearrangement links TRBV27 to TRBJ2-2, with TRBD2 identical over 11 bases. Germline V lookup: CDR1 MNHEY, CDR2 SMNVEV (reference sequence). Trimming removed 7 bases from V and 4 bases from J; junction bases left unmatched: 11. The CDR3 is made up of 17 amino acids. The CDR3 DNA sequence: TGTGCCAGCACCCCCCGGGGACTAGCGGCGGTCACCGGGGAGCTGTTTTTT. Protein product: CASTPRGLAAVTGELFF.

V and J are TRBV7-9 and TRBJ2-5; TRBD2 aligns across 8 bases. The last part of the DNA fits TRBJ2-7 better; the J call may be wrong. The CDR3 covers 16 residues. Germline V lookup: CDR1 SEHNR, CDR2 FQNEAQ (reference sequence). The DNA of the CDR3 is TGTGCCAGCAGCTCAGTAGCGGGGCTGCTCTCCTACGAGCAGTACTTC. Its protein is CASSSVAGLLSYEQYF.

The CDR3 protein is CASSYNQGLNTEAFF. The CDR3 nucleotides read TGTGCCAGCAGTTACAATCAGGGATTGAACACTGAAGCTTTCTTT. This chain connects TRBV6-5 to TRBJ1-1; TRBD1 might be the D (5 bases). Germline CDR1 is MNHEY and CDR2 is SVGAGI. The CDR3 extends over 15 amino acids. V lost 2 bases, J lost 0 bases, and 10 bases lay in between.

The gene calls are TRBV18 and TRBJ2-3, with 7 nucleotides matching TRBD2. With V trimmed by 8 bases and J by 1 base, 6 bases remained unmatched. Germline CDR1 reads KGHSH; CDR2 reads LQKENI. This CDR3 contains 14 residues. Here the CDR3 DNA reads TGTGCCAGCACGGGGAGGGGAGGCACAGATACGCAGTATTTT. It yields the protein CASTGRGGTDTQYF.

The V call is TRBV30, the J call TRBJ1-3, with 8 bases fitting TRBD1. Losses at the gene ends were 1 base for V and 3 bases for J; bases not matched to a gene: 8. The CDR3 has 16 amino acids. The germline V gene encodes CDR1 GTSNPN and CDR2 SVGIG (reference sequence). The CDR3 is CAWSAGTGSFGNTIYF. CDR3 nucleotides: TGTGCCTGGAGTGCCGGGACAGGTTCGTTTGGAAACACCATATATTTT. Based on the CDR3 plus reference TRBV30 and TRBJ1-3, the full variable domain is SQTIHQWPATLVQPVGSPLSLECTVEGTSNPNLYWYRQAAGRGLQLLFYSVGIGQISSEVPQNLSASRPQDRQFILSSKKLLLSDSGFYLCAWSAGTGSFGNTIYFGEGSWLTVV.

This chain links TRBV9 with TRBJ2-1; 13 positions agree with TRBD2. In germline, CDR1 is SGDLS, CDR2 YYNGEE. This CDR3 spans 15 amino acids. Unmatched junction bases numbered 2, after V lost 3 bases and J lost 5 bases. CDR3 sequence reads: CASSALAGGHNEQFF. The CDR3 DNA follows: TGTGCCAGCAGCGCACTAGCGGGGGGGCACAATGAGCAGTTCTTC.

The rearrangement uses TRBV4-2 and TRBJ2-7; D might be TRBD2 (6 bases). The V gene's germline CDR1 is LGHNA and CDR2 YNFKEQ. With 3 bases removed from V and 1 base from J, the gap between germline ends came to 16 bases. The CDR3 has 16 residues. This chain's CDR3 is CASSQARTGRSYEQYF. CDR3 bases: TGTGCCAGCAGCCAGGCACGGACTGGGAGGTCCTACGAGCAGTACTTC.

V is TRBV5-1 and J is TRBJ1-2; 7 bases map to TRBD1. CDR3 size: 15 residues. CDR1 SGHRS and CDR2 YFSETQ come from the germline V gene. J was trimmed by 3 bases and V by 0 bases; bases with no gene match: 5. Here the CDR3 DNA reads TGCGCCAGCAGCTTGGAAGGGGGCGCCGACTATGGCTACACCTTC. Encoded protein: CASSLEGGADYGYTF.

The rearrangement links TRBV30 to TRBJ2-3, with TRBD1 identical over 7 bases. Trimming cost V 0 bases and J 2 bases; bases outside gene matches: 5. The CDR3 loop spans 15 amino acids. Germline V gene data show CDR1 as GTSNPN and CDR2 as SVGIG (reference sequence). The CDR3 bases are TGTGCCTGGAGTGTCGGGACAGTCATCACAGATACGCAGTATTTT. This encodes CAWSVGTVITDTQYF.

The chain employs TRBV28 and TRBJ2-3; 7 nucleotides match TRBD1. V lost 6 bases to trimming and J lost 4 bases; unmatched junction nucleotides: 7. Per germline, CDR1 MDHEN and CDR2 SYDVKM. This CDR3 contains 14 residues. CDR3 region: CASSWTGRPDTQYF. CDR3 nucleotides: TGTGCCAGCAGCTGGACAGGAAGGCCAGATACGCAGTATTTT.

The V gene is TRBV5-1, the J gene TRBJ1-5, with D possibly TRBD1 on 6 matching bases. The CDR3 loop spans 15 amino acids. Trimming removed 0 bases from V and 2 bases from J, with 9 bases in between. Germline assignment: CDR1 SGHRS and CDR2 YFSETQ. CDR3 coding DNA: TGCGCCAGCAGCTTGGGGCCAGGGGGCAATCAGCCCCAGCATTTT. Its translation: CASSLGPGGNQPQHF.

The gene calls are TRBV14 and TRBJ2-7, with D unresolved. V was clipped by 3 bases and J by 2 bases, with 17 bases between them. Germline lookup yields CDR1 SGHDN and CDR2 FVKESK. The CDR3 spans 16 residues. CDR3 in amino acids: CASSHLNPSTPYEQYF. The CDR3, as DNA: TGTGCCAGCAGCCACCTAAATCCTAGTACACCCTACGAGCAGTACTTC.